Each of the 31 T cell receptor beta chains below was sequenced from the same sample in a study of T-cell reconstitution after alpha-beta-depleted transplantation in children. Unique molecular identifiers were incorporated when the TCRbeta library was constructed. MiXCR was run by TCRdb on the PCR reads, yielding one entry per CDR3 protein. The repertoire has a few hundred thousand distinct CDR3 sequences, approximately 9.8% of them found once; the top ten carry 5.1%. The sequenced sample was PBMCs from the stem cell graft donor, obtained from the stem cell graft. The receptors were gathered from a human donor who donated a stem cell graft to a child with SCID.

The sample holds many counts of this clonotype. The chain carries TRBV7-8 and TRBJ2-1; 7 nucleotides align to TRBD1. CDR1 is SGHVS and CDR2 is FQNEAQ in the germline V gene. This CDR3 is 16 amino acids long. V dropped 6 bases and J dropped 9; count of bases not matched to a gene: 17. The DNA for the CDR3 is TGTGCCAGCAGGGGTGGGTCTAGGGGACAGAAGGTTGAGCAGTTCTTC. This gives the protein CASRGGSRGQKVEQFF.

The CDR3 coding sequence is TGTGCCAGCAGCCTTAGCGGGCGGGGGTTCTTC. As protein: CASSLSGRGFF. This chain links TRBV11-2 with TRBJ2-1; 7 bases are a match to TRBD2. CDR1 and CDR2 (germline): SGHAT, FQNNGV. Trimming at V came to 5 bases and at J to 15 bases, leaving 7 bases not matched to a gene. This CDR3 comprises 11 residues.

This clonotype was detected many times. The V call is TRBV24-1, the J call TRBJ2-5; D remains ambiguous. This CDR3 region has 10 residues. Trimming left V 7 bases short and J 5 bases short, with 4 bases between. Germline loops: CDR1 KGHDR, CDR2 SFDVKD. The CDR3 protein is CATRRETQYF. As DNA, the CDR3 is TGTGCCACCAGGCGGGAGACCCAGTACTTC.

This clonotype has at least ten counts. The chain combines TRBV5-6 with TRBJ1-6; D is unclear. The V end was cut by 6 bases, the J end by 7 bases, with 17 bases between. The CDR3 length is 15 residues. Germline assignment: CDR1 SGHDT and CDR2 YYEEEE. The CDR3, as DNA: TGTGCCAGCACCTTATTAGAGGGAGGGAATTCACCCCTCCACTTT. Its protein is CASTLLEGGNSPLHF.

The V gene is TRBV18, the J gene TRBJ1-2; D may be TRBD1 (5 bases). The CDR3 is 13 residues long. CDR1 and CDR2 from the germline V gene are KGHSH and LQKENI. The V end lost 6 bases, the J end lost 4 bases, and 12 bases lay between the germline ends. The CDR3 coding sequence is TGTGCCAGCTCCGCCGACAGCTCCTATGGCTACACCTTC. It is translated as CASSADSSYGYTF.

This clonotype was detected many times. The rearrangement links TRBV2 to TRBJ1-5; D is possibly TRBD1 (5 bases). V lost 4 bases and J lost 3, with 13 bases in between. CDR3 length: 15 amino acids. The germline V gene encodes CDR1 SNHLY and CDR2 FYNNEI. CDR3 region: CASSADTYFNQPQHF. CDR3 DNA: TGTGCCAGCAGTGCGGACACCTATTTCAATCAGCCCCAGCATTTT.

This clonotype has ten or more counts. The rearrangement links TRBV30 to TRBJ1-2, with 8 bases matching TRBD1. The V gene's germline CDR1 is GTSNPN and CDR2 SVGIG (reference sequence). This CDR3 comprises 13 residues. The CDR3 here is CAYHRDRPYGYTF. As DNA, the CDR3 is TGTGCTTACCACCGGGACAGGCCCTATGGCTACACCTTC.

This clonotype appeared many times. This chain uses TRBV10-2 with TRBJ1-5, with D perhaps matching TRBD1 (5 bases). CDR1 and CDR2 (germline): WSHSY, SAAADI. CDR3 size: 14 residues. Between the trimmed V and J ends, which lost 0 bases and 4 bases, there was a span of 7 bases. The CDR3 reads CASSESWGNQPQHF. In nucleotides, the CDR3 is TGCGCCAGCAGTGAGTCGTGGGGGAATCAGCCCCAGCATTTT.

Ten or more counts support this clonotype. The genes are TRBV20-1 and TRBJ2-5; no firm D call. The ends were cut back, 5 bases at V and 2 bases at J, with 9 bases in the middle. There are 12 residues in the CDR3. CDR1 DFQATT and CDR2 SNEGSKA come from the germline V gene (reference sequence). CDR3 coding DNA: TGCAGTGCTGAGACGGATCAAGAGACCCAGTACTTC. Translation: CSAETDQETQYF.

The V call is TRBV7-2, the J call TRBJ2-1, with D perhaps matching TRBD1 (6 bases). Germline V gene lookup returns CDR1 SGHTA and CDR2 FQGNSA. Trimming cost V 4 bases and J 9 bases, with 19 bases left between them. The CDR3 length is 15 residues. Here the CDR3 reads CASSSQGQAGGEQFF. The CDR3 region has the DNA TGTGCCAGCAGCTCTCAGGGGCAGGCGGGCGGTGAGCAGTTCTTC.

This clonotype was observed many times. The chain is built from TRBV5-1 and TRBJ2-2, with D possibly called TRBD1 or TRBD2 (5 bases each). Per the germline V gene, CDR1 is SGHRS and CDR2 is YFSETQ. The CDR3 totals 16 residues. V shed 4 bases and J shed 6 bases, with 19 bases lying between them. The CDR3 coding sequence is TGCGCCAGCAGCCCCACCGGACACCTGGGGGCCGGGGAGCTGTTTTTT. This translates into CASSPTGHLGAGELFF.

This clonotype was counted a few times. This chain uses TRBV4-2 with TRBJ2-3, with D unclear. The CDR3 is 14 amino acids. Germline CDR1 LGHNA, CDR2 YNFKEQ. Trimming took off 2 bases at V and 6 bases at J, with 12 bases between the two ends. The CDR3 here is CASSQRSASDTQYF. For the CDR3, the DNA is TGTGCCAGCAGCCAAAGGAGTGCGAGCGATACGCAGTATTTT.

This clonotype appeared many times. V usage is TRBV5-1 and J usage is TRBJ2-3; no reliable D call. Trimming cost V 4 bases and J 2 bases, with 5 bases left between them. CDR1 and CDR2 from the germline V gene are SGHRS and YFSETQ. This CDR3 region has 12 residues. The CDR3 region has the DNA TGCGCCAGCAGCCCCTACACAGATACGCAGTATTTT. This sequence encodes CASSPYTDTQYF.

This chain links TRBV5-1 with TRBJ1-2; D perhaps matches TRBD1 (6 bases). From germline, CDR1 is SGHRS and CDR2 YFSETQ. This CDR3 comprises 14 residues. V lost 4 bases to trimming and J lost 8 bases, with 18 bases between them. The CDR3: CASSPGGHGYGYTF. The CDR3, as DNA: TGCGCCAGCAGCCCGGGGGGACATGGCTACGGCTACACCTTC. The full variable domain, in which reference TRBV5-1 and TRBJ1-2 provide the parts outside the CDR3, is KAGVTQTPRYLIKTRGQQVTLSCSPISGHRSVSWYQQTPGQGLQFLFEYFSETQRNKGNFPGRFSGRQFSNSRSEMNVSTLELGDSALYLCASSPGGHGYGYTFGSGTRLTVV.

This clonotype was observed many times. The genes are TRBV20-1 and TRBJ2-3, with a possible D match to TRBD2 (5 bases). V dropped 6 bases and J dropped 2 bases, with 12 bases sitting between them. From germline, CDR1 is DFQATT and CDR2 SNEGSKA (reference sequence). This CDR3 contains 13 residues. CDR3 in DNA: TGCAGTGCAACCAGGAGGTCCACAGATACGCAGTATTTT. As protein: CSATRRSTDTQYF.

This clonotype was observed many times. The V and J genes are TRBV11-2 and TRBJ2-2; D uncertain. The CDR3 sequence is 14 residues long. With 2 bases removed from V and 2 bases from J, the gap between germline ends came to 6 bases. Germline values: CDR1 SGHAT, CDR2 FQNNGV. CDR3 region: CASSLRPNTGELFF. The CDR3 nucleotides read TGTGCCAGCAGCTTACGACCTAACACCGGGGAGCTGTTTTTT.

This clonotype was seen repeatedly, ten times or more. This sequence joins TRBV6-6 and TRBJ2-7; D remains unclear. V was pared by 5 bases and J by 1 base, with 3 bases between. Germline lookup yields CDR1 MNHNY and CDR2 SVGAGI (reference sequence). This CDR3 is 11 amino acids long. The CDR3 loop reads CASSASYEQYF. CDR3 coding DNA: TGTGCCAGCAGTGCGTCCTACGAGCAGTACTTC.

This clonotype came up many times. V usage is TRBV25-1 and J usage is TRBJ1-1, with D tentatively TRBD1 (6 bases). The CDR3 length is 13 residues. The V and J ends lost 3 bases and 8 bases respectively, with 13 bases between them. Germline V gene sequence: CDR1 MGHDK, CDR2 SYGVNS. Here the CDR3 reads CASSDAGAREAFF. The CDR3 coding sequence is TGTGCCAGCAGTGACGCGGGGGCGAGAGAAGCTTTCTTT.

This clonotype was found many times. CDR3 residues: CASSLAGAGEKLFF. The CDR3 DNA reads TGCGCCAGCAGCTTGGCTGGGGCGGGGGAAAAACTGTTTTTT. The chain joins TRBV5-1 to TRBJ1-4, with D perhaps TRBD1 (5 bases). Germline CDR1 is SGHRS and CDR2 is YFSETQ. Trimming took 0 bases from V and 8 from J, leaving 11 bases between them. This CDR3 contains 14 residues.

The table lists this clonotype with many counts. The genes are TRBV12-3 or TRBV12-4 and TRBJ2-2; TRBD1 matches 10 bases. Unmatched junction bases numbered 6, after V lost 7 bases and J lost 4 bases. The CDR3 runs to 15 residues. This chain's CDR3 is CASNPGTGATGELFF. CDR3 in DNA: TGTGCCAGCAATCCCGGGACAGGGGCCACCGGGGAGCTGTTTTTT.

The sample holds many counts of this clonotype. J is TRBJ2-5 and V is TRBV12-3 or TRBV12-4; D gene uncertain. The CDR3 has 11 residues. The V and J ends lost 5 bases and 4 bases respectively, with 5 bases between them. The DNA of the CDR3 is TGTGCCAGCAGTCGACCAGAGACCCAGTACTTC. Translation gives CASSRPETQYF.

This clonotype appeared many times. The CDR3 region is CASTQRGLSSYNEQFF. The CDR3 coding sequence is TGTGCCAGCACCCAGAGGGGGCTGAGCTCCTACAATGAGCAGTTCTTC. The genes are TRBV27 and TRBJ2-1; 7 nucleotides agree with TRBD1. The CDR3 has 16 amino acids. Unmatched junction bases numbered 9, after V lost 7 bases and J lost 0 bases. CDR1 is MNHEY, CDR2 SMNVEV, per germline (reference sequence).

This clonotype was found many times. V is TRBV7-2 and J is TRBJ2-5, with 13 bases fitting TRBD2. With 4 bases clipped from V and 8 bases from J, the junction kept 4 bases outside the gene matches. The CDR3 contains 14 residues. Germline V gives CDR1 SGHTA, CDR2 FQGNSA. CDR3 loop: CASSSRLAGGTQYF. The CDR3 nucleotides read TGTGCCAGCAGCTCCAGACTAGCGGGGGGAACCCAGTACTTC.

This clonotype was seen ten or more times. The genes are TRBV5-1 and TRBJ2-7; D unresolved. CDR3 length: 13 amino acids. In germline, CDR1 is SGHRS, CDR2 YFSETQ. V lost 5 bases and J 3 bases, leaving 12 bases between the germline ends. CDR3 sequence: CASSSLSYYEQYF. The CDR3 region has the DNA TGCGCCAGCAGTTCCCTTTCCTACTACGAGCAGTACTTC.

This clonotype was picked up many times. The chain is built from TRBV6-1 and TRBJ1-1, with 7 bases aligning to TRBD1. Germline CDR1 and CDR2: MNHNS and SASEGT. Trimming took 6 bases from V and 5 from J; bases not matched to a gene: 9. The CDR3 sequence is 14 residues long. In DNA form, the CDR3 reads TGTGCCAGCAGACCCACAGGGGACCTTACTGAAGCTTTCTTT. Translated, it gives CASRPTGDLTEAFF.

In the case of this clonotype: This may arise from a read error, as a much more abundant clone is one base away. V and J are TRBV12-3 or TRBV12-4 and TRBJ2-1; D gene unclear. The ends were cut back, 4 bases at V and 5 bases at J, with 3 bases in the middle. This CDR3 contains 11 residues. The CDR3 loop is CASSYHNEQFF. CDR3 sequence (DNA): TGTGCCAGCAGTTACCACAATGAGCAGTTCTTC.

The table lists this clonotype with many counts. The gene calls are TRBV18 and TRBJ1-5, with D uncertain. This CDR3 is 17 amino acids long. V was cut by 0 bases and J by 0 bases, with 12 bases left in between. CDR1 is KGHSH, CDR2 LQKENI, per germline. The CDR3 nucleotides are TGTGCCAGCTCACCACCGGGTTTCGGTCGTAGCAATCAGCCCCAGCATTTT. Translation: CASSPPGFGRSNQPQHF.

J is TRBJ1-1 and V is TRBV20-1; maybe TRBD1 (5 bases). Germline V lookup: CDR1 DFQATT, CDR2 SNEGSKA (reference sequence). There are 14 residues in the CDR3. Trimming removed 6 bases from V and 3 bases from J, with 17 bases in between. CDR3 nucleotide sequence: TGCAGTGCGCGCGGGGACTTTAGGTACACTGAAGCTTTCTTT. It specifies CSARGDFRYTEAFF.

The V call is TRBV6-2 or TRBV6-3, the J call TRBJ2-7; D gene ambiguous. Germline loops: CDR1 MNHEY, CDR2 SVGEGT. This CDR3 has 13 amino acids. V lost 1 base, J lost 2 bases, and 6 bases lay in between. CDR3 sequence: CASSYWPTYEQYF. The CDR3 DNA reads as TGTGCCAGCAGTTACTGGCCTACCTACGAGCAGTACTTC.

This clonotype was recorded at least ten times. V and J are TRBV7-2 and TRBJ2-7; D is unclear. The germline CDR1 and CDR2 sequences are SGHTA and FQGNSA. V lost 5 bases, J lost 3 bases, and 17 bases lay in between. The CDR3 extends over 15 amino acids. The CDR3 nucleotides are TGTGCCAGCAGCCATCCGGTGACAAATAACTACGAGCAGTACTTC. Its protein product is CASSHPVTNNYEQYF.

This clonotype was found many times. This chain uses TRBV12-3 or TRBV12-4 with TRBJ2-7; D remains ambiguous. The V gene lost 5 bases and the J gene lost 2 bases, with 7 bases spanning the gap. The CDR3 runs 12 residues. Here the CDR3 DNA reads TGTGCCAGCAGTGGCGGTGCCTACGAGCAGTACTTC. Translating it yields CASSGGAYEQYF.